Here is one T cell receptor beta chain with its context. Its antigen is unknown. This specimen belongs to a study of T cell clonotyping in hematopoietic cell transplantation. General study points: Pathologically expanded recipient clonotypes increased progressively from day 30 to day 180 as diversity fell. Broader posttransplant TCR repertoire diversity was predicted by graft donor and pretransplant recipient Inverse Simpson Index values.

Sequencing used immunoSEQ multiplex PCR; TCRdb keeps in-frame clones, though not all of them. Found here are 37,000 or so clones, 88% of them singletons; the top ten hold under 2.5%. Trimming cost V 6 bases and J 2 bases; bases outside gene matches: 5. In germline, CDR1 is MNHNS, CDR2 SASEGT. CDR3 length: 14 residues. Sequencing input: peripheral blood mononuclear cells. This receptor was identified in a woman in her 40s in good health. Some clones in this sample may be carry-over from other donors' samples. The V and J genes are TRBV6-1 and TRBJ2-5; 8 bases match TRBD2. In nucleotides, the CDR3 is TGTGCCAGCAGCCTTAGCGGGGCTCAAGAGACCCAGTACTTC. This encodes CASSLSGAQETQYF.